The 10 T cell receptor beta chains in this list originate from one sample, sequenced in a study of T cell responses to AZD1222 COVID-19 vaccine. The repertoire was sequenced with immunoSEQ multiplex PCR; TCRdb's copy has only in-frame clones and lacks some. The sample carries approximately 150,000 clones, roughly 92% recorded once. The starting material was peripheral blood, obtained on day 0 of AZD1222 vaccination. The receptors originated from an adult in good health.

The rearrangement links TRBV11-2 to TRBJ1-6; no firm D call. CDR1 SGHAT and CDR2 FQNNGV come from the germline V gene. V lost 1 base and J lost 14, with 12 bases in between. The CDR3 length is 13 residues. CDR3 in DNA: TGTGCCAGCAGCTTAGGGAGGGCGCGGGCCCTCCACTTT. This gives the protein CASSLGRARALHF.

As DNA, the CDR3 is TGCGCCAGCAGCCAAGATGGCCCGACGCACTACAATGAGCAGTTCTTC. Protein: CASSQDGPTHYNEQFF. V usage is TRBV4-3 and J usage is TRBJ2-1; no clear D. CDR1 LGHNA and CDR2 YSLEER come from the germline V gene. V lost 0 bases, J lost 3 bases, and 12 bases lay in between. The CDR3 sequence is 16 residues long.

The chain combines TRBV28 with TRBJ2-1; 13 nucleotides align to TRBD2. Per the germline V gene, CDR1 is MDHEN and CDR2 is SYDVKM. The CDR3 contains 20 residues. V was pared by 3 bases and J by 0 bases, with 11 bases of the junction left unmatched. CDR3 DNA sequence: TGTGCCAGCAGTTTCTGGCTGACTAGCGGGAGGCCCAGCTCCTACAATGAGCAGTTCTTC. It codes for CASSFWLTSGRPSSYNEQFF.

The rearrangement links TRBV12-3 or TRBV12-4 to TRBJ1-1; unclear D gene. With 1 base removed from V and 4 bases from J, the gap between germline ends came to 7 bases. The length of the CDR3 is 13 residues. CDR3 DNA sequence: TGTGCCAGCAGTTTAGTGGTGGCCACTGAAGCTTTCTTT. Translating it yields CASSLVVATEAFF.

This rearrangement joins TRBV28 to TRBJ1-5; TRBD1 agrees at 7 bases. Germline CDR1 is MDHEN and CDR2 is SYDVKM. J gave up 4 bases and V 6 bases, and 6 bases lay outside the gene matches. There are 14 residues in the CDR3. The CDR3 reads CASRRQGSNQPQHF. CDR3 nucleotides: TGTGCCAGCAGACGACAGGGATCAAATCAGCCCCAGCATTTT. The full variable domain, in which reference TRBV28 and TRBJ1-5 provide the parts outside the CDR3, is DVKVTQSSRYLVKRTGEKVFLECVQDMDHENMFWYRQDPGLGLRLIYFSYDVKMKEKGDIPEGYSVSREKKERFSLILESASTNQTSMYLCASRRQGSNQPQHFGDGTRLSIL.

J is TRBJ1-2 and V is TRBV5-3, with no clear D. TRBV5-3 is assigned to the ORF class and has an uncertain function. This CDR3 spans 10 amino acids. Trimming left V 4 bases short and J 9 bases short, with 7 bases between. The CDR3 sequence: CARSVPCYTF. CDR3 DNA: TGTGCCAGAAGCGTCCCCTGCTACACCTTC.

The V call is TRBV6-5, the J call TRBJ1-6; D call uncertain. Germline loops: CDR1 MNHEY, CDR2 SVGAGI. With 7 bases removed from V and 17 bases from J, the gap between germline ends came to 15 bases. CDR3 length: 11 amino acids. The chain's CDR3 is CASTLDGVIHF. The CDR3 region has the DNA TGTGCCAGCACCCTAGATGGGGTAATCCACTTT.

This rearrangement joins TRBV18 to TRBJ1-1, with D possibly matching TRBD1 (6 bases). Trimming left V 6 bases short and J 4 bases short, with 12 bases between. Germline V gene lookup returns CDR1 KGHSH and CDR2 LQKENI. This CDR3 is built from 13 residues. The CDR3 sequence: CASSLLGGTEAFF. DNA for the CDR3: TGTGCCAGCTCCCTCTTAGGGGGCACTGAAGCTTTCTTT. Based on the CDR3 plus reference TRBV18 and TRBJ1-1, the full variable domain is NAGVMQNPRHLVRRRGQEARLRCSPMKGHSHVYWYRQLPEEGLKFMVYLQKENIIDESGMPKERFSAEFPKEGPSILRIQQVVRGDSAAYFCASSLLGGTEAFFGQGTRLTVV.

The chain carries TRBV24-1 and TRBJ2-2, with TRBD1 as a possible D gene (6 bases). This CDR3 spans 15 amino acids. Germline CDR1 and CDR2: KGHDR and SFDVKD. Trimming took off 3 bases at V and 3 bases at J, with 10 bases between the two ends. CDR3 residues: CATSDPGAYTGELFF. The CDR3 nucleotides read TGTGCCACCAGTGATCCAGGGGCTTACACCGGGGAGCTGTTTTTT.

The rearrangement joins TRBV6-1 to TRBJ2-7, with D possibly called TRBD1 or TRBD2 (5 bases each). The CDR3 is made up of 16 amino acids. V lost 2 bases, J lost 0 bases, and 14 bases lay in between. Germline CDR1 and CDR2: MNHNS and SASEGT. The CDR3 sequence is CASSENEGRGSYEQYF. The CDR3 region has the DNA TGTGCCAGCAGTGAAAACGAGGGGCGCGGCTCCTACGAGCAGTACTTC.